One and the same sample provided the 9 T cell receptor beta chains below, sequenced in a study of Ad26.COV2.S vaccination and SARS-CoV-2 variants. Sequencing used immunoSEQ multiplex PCR; TCRdb keeps in-frame clones, though not all of them. The repertoire includes 350,000 to 450,000 clones, about 90% of them detected once, and 3% to 5% sits in the top ten. This sample comprised peripheral blood, obtained after recovery from COVID-19. Receptor source: a human donor who had recovered from COVID-19.

V usage is TRBV7-2 and J usage is TRBJ1-2; D is unclear. Looked up from germline, CDR1 is SGHTA and CDR2 is FQGNSA. V shed 3 bases and J shed 1 base, with 3 bases lying between them. The CDR3 covers 12 residues. CDR3 sequence (DNA): TGTGCCAGCAGCTTTGTTAACTATGGCTACACCTTC. The encoded protein is CASSFVNYGYTF.

The chain has TRBV21-1 and TRBJ2-2; TRBD1 was called by the table and not checked on the DNA. TRBV21-1 is a pseudogene. CDR3 length equals 18 residues. The CDR3 region has the DNA TGTGCTTCCAGTTTTCCGGGACAGCCTTTCATGGGGTCCGGGGAGCTGTTTTTT. It specifies CASSFPGQPFMGSGELFF.

The V and J genes are TRBV23-1 and TRBJ1-6, with 7 nucleotides matching TRBD1. TRBV23-1 is an open reading frame whose function is uncertain. This CDR3 region has 15 residues. Trimming took 4 bases from V and 13 from J; bases not matched to a gene: 13. The DNA for the CDR3 is TGCGCCAGCAGTCGAGGACGGACAGGCATTTACCCCCTCCACTTT. Its protein is CASSRGRTGIYPLHF.

The chain has TRBV12-3 or TRBV12-4 and TRBJ1-2; D perhaps matches TRBD1 (5 bases). V gave up 7 bases and J gave up 9 bases, with 12 bases separating them. CDR3 length equals 11 residues. The CDR3: CASTPGYRYTF. CDR3 in DNA: TGTGCCAGCACCCCAGGGTATCGCTACACCTTC.

The rearrangement joins TRBV19 to TRBJ1-1, with 7 bases matching TRBD1. Germline CDR1 LNHDA, CDR2 SQIVND (reference sequence). The CDR3 sequence is 15 residues long. Germline trimming cut 5 bases from V and 0 bases from J; bases unmatched to any gene: 6. The CDR3 nucleotides read TGTGCCAGTAGTGGGGGGGACAGCTTGAACACTGAAGCTTTCTTT. Its protein product is CASSGGDSLNTEAFF.

V and J are TRBV5-1 and TRBJ1-1; unclear D gene. CDR1 SGHRS and CDR2 YFSETQ come from the germline V gene. The CDR3 is 13 amino acids. Trimming stripped 0 bases from V and 5 bases from J, with 8 bases between. Here the CDR3 DNA reads TGCGCCAGCAGCTTGGGAGGGATAACTGAAGCTTTCTTT. This sequence encodes CASSLGGITEAFF.

The genes are TRBV2 and TRBJ2-7; possibly TRBD2 for D (5 bases). CDR1 is SNHLY, CDR2 FYNNEI, per germline. There are 14 residues in the CDR3. V was cut by 3 bases and J by 5 bases, with 14 bases left in between. The CDR3 loop reads CASSDEGTYDEQYF. For the CDR3, the DNA is TGTGCCAGCAGTGACGAGGGAACCTATGACGAGCAGTACTTC.

The genes are TRBV7-9 and TRBJ2-5, with D possibly being TRBD1 or TRBD2 (8 bases each). The V end lost 1 base, the J end lost 0 bases, and 12 bases lay between the germline ends. The length of the CDR3 is 16 residues. Germline V gives CDR1 SEHNR, CDR2 FQNEAQ (reference sequence). For the CDR3, the DNA is TGTGCCAGCAGCTTAGTAGCGGGACAGGACCAAGAGACCCAGTACTTC. Translating it yields CASSLVAGQDQETQYF.

The V call is TRBV15, the J call TRBJ2-5, with D unresolved. V was trimmed by 0 bases and J by 5 bases, leaving 7 bases between them. Germline V lookup: CDR1 LNHNV, CDR2 YYDKDF (reference sequence). This CDR3 contains 13 residues. The CDR3 protein is CATSRDDTETQYF. CDR3 sequence (DNA): TGTGCCACCAGCAGAGACGATACGGAGACCCAGTACTTC. Full variable domain (missing parts from reference TRBV15 and TRBJ2-5): DAMVIQNPRYQVTQFGKPVTLSCSQTLNHNVMYWYQQKSSQAPKLLFHYYDKDFNNEADTPDNFQSRRPNTSFCFLDIRSPGLGDTAMYLCATSRDDTETQYFGPGTRLLVL.